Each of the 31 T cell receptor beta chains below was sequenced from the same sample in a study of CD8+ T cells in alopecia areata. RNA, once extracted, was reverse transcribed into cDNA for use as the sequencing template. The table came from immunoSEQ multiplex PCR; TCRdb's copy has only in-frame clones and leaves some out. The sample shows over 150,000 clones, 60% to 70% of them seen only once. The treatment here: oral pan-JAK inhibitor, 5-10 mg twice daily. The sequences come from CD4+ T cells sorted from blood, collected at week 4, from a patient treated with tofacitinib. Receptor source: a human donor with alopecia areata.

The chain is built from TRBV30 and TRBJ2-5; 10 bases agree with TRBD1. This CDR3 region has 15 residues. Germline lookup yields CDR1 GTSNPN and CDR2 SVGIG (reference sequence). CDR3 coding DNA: TGTGCGCTCCAACGGGGACAGGGGCTCCAAGAGACCCAGTACTTC. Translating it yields CALQRGQGLQETQYF.

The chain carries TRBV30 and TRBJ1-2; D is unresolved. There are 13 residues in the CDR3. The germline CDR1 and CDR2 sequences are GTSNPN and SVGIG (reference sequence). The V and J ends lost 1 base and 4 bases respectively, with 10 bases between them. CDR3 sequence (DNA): TGTGCCTGGAGTGAACAAGGAAGCTATGGCTACACCTTC. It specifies CAWSEQGSYGYTF.

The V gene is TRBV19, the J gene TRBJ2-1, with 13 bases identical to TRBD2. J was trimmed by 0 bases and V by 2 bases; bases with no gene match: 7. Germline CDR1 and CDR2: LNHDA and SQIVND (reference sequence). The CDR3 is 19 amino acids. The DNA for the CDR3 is TGTGCCAGTAGTATAAGGACTAGCGGGAGCGCGAGCTCCTACAATGAGCAGTTCTTC. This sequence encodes CASSIRTSGSASSYNEQFF.

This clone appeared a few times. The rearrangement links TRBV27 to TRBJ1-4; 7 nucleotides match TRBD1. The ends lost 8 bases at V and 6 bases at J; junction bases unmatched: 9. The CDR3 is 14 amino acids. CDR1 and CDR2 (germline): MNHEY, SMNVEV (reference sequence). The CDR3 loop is CASLISTGDEKLFF. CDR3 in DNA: TGTGCCAGCCTTATATCCACAGGGGATGAAAAACTGTTTTTT.

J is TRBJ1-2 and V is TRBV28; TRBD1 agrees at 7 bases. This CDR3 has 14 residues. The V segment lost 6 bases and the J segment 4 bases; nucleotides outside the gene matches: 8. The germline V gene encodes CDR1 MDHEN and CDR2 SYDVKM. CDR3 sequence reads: CASSSPGQLYGYTF. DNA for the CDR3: TGTGCCAGCAGCTCTCCGGGACAGCTCTATGGCTACACCTTC.

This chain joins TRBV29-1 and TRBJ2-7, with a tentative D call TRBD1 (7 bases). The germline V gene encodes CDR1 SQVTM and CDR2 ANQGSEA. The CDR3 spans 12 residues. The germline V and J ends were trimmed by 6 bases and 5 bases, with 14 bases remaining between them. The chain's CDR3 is CSVDRAGNEQYF. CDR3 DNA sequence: TGCAGCGTAGACAGGGCGGGAAACGAGCAGTACTTC.

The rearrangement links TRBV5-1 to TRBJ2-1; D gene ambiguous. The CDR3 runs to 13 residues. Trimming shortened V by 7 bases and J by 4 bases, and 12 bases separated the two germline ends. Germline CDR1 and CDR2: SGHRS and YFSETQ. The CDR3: CASRDFGYNEQFF. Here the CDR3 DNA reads TGCGCCAGCCGAGATTTTGGGTACAATGAGCAGTTCTTC.

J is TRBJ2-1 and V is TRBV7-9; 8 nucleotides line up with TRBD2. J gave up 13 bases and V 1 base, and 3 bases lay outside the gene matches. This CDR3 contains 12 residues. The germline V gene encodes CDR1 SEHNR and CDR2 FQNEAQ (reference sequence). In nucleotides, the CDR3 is TGTGCCAGCAGCTTAGACGGGGGGGATCAGTTCTTC. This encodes CASSLDGGDQFF.

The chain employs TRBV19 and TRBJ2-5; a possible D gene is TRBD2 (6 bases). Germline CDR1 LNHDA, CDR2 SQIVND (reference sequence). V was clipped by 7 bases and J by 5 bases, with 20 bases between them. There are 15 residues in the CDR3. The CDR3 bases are TGTGCCAGTAAAAAGTCCAGGGAGGTTTTGGAGACCCAGTACTTC. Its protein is CASKKSREVLETQYF. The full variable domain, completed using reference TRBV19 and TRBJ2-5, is DGGITQSPKYLFRKEGQNVTLSCEQNLNHDAMYWYRQDPGQGLRLIYYSQIVNDFQKGDIAEGYSVSREKKESFPLTVTSAQKNPTAFYLCASKKSREVLETQYFGPGTRLLVL.

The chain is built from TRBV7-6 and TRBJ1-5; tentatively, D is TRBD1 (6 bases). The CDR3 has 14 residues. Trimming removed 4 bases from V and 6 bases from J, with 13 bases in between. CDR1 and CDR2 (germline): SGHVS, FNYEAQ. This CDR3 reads CASSYLTGTQPQHF. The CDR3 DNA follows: TGTGCCAGCAGCTATTTGACAGGTACTCAGCCCCAGCATTTT. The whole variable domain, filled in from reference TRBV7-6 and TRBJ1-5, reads GAGVSQSPRYKVTKRGQDVALRCDPISGHVSLYWYRQALGQGPEFLTYFNYEAQQDKSGLPNDRFSAERPEGSISTLTIQRTEQRDSAMYRCASSYLTGTQPQHFGDGTRLSIL.

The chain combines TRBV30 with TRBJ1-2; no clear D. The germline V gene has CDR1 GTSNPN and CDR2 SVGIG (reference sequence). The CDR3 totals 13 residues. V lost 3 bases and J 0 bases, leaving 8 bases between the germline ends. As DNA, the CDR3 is TGTGCCTGGAGCTTCGGGGCTAACTATGGCTACACCTTC. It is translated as CAWSFGANYGYTF.

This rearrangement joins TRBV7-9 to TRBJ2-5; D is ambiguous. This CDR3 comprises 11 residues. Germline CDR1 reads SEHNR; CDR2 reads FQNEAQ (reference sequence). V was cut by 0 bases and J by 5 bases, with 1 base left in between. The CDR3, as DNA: TGTGCCAGCAGCTTAGCGGAGACCCAGTACTTC. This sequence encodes CASSLAETQYF.

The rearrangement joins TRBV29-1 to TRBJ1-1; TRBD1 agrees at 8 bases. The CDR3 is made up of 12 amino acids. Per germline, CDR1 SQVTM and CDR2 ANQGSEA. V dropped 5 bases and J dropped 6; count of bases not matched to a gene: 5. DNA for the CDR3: TGCAGCGTTTACAGGGGGGATGCTGAAGCTTTCTTT. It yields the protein CSVYRGDAEAFF.

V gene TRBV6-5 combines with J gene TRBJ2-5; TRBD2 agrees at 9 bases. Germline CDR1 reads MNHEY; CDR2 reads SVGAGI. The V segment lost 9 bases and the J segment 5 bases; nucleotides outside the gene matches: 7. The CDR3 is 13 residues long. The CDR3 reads CASKRAGGETQYF. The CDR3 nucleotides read TGTGCCAGTAAGAGGGCGGGAGGGGAGACCCAGTACTTC.

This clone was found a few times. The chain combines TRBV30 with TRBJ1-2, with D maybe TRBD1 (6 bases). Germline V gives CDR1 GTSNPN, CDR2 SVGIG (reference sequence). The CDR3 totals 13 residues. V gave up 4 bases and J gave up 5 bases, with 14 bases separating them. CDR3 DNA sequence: TGTGCCTGGAAAGGCAGGGGAGAATATGGCTACACCTTC. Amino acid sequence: CAWKGRGEYGYTF.

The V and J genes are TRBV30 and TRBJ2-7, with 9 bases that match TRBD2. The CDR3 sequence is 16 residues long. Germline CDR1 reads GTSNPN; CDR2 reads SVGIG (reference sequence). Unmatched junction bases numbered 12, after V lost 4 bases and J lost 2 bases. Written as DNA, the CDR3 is TGTGCCTGGAAACCCGAGGGACTAGCTAACCCCTACGAGCAGTACTTC. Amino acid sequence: CAWKPEGLANPYEQYF.

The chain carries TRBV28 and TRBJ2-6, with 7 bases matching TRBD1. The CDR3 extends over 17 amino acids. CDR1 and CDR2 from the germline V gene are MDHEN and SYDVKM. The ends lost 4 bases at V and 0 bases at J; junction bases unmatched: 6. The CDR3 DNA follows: TGTGCCAGCAGTTCGGACAGGCGCGGCTCTGGGGCCAACGTCCTGACTTTC. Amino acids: CASSSDRRGSGANVLTF.

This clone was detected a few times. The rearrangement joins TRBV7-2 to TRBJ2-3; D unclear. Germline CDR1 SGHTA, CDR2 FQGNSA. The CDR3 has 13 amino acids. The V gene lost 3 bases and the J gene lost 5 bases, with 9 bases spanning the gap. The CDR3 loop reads CASSFTTGDTQYF. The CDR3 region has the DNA TGTGCCAGCAGCTTCACGACGGGAGATACGCAGTATTTT.

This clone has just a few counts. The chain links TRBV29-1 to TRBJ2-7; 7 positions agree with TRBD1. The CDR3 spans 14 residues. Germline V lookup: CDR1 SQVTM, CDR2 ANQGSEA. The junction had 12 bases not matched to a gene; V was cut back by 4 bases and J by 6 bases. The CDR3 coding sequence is TGCAGCGTTGTTTTCCCGACAGGGATCGGCGAGCAGTACTTC. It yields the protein CSVVFPTGIGEQYF.

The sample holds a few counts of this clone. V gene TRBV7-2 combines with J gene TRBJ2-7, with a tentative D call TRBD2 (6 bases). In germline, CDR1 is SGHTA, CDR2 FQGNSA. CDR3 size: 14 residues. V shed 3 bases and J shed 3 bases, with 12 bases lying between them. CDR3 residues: CASSLGDLGYEQYF. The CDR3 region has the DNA TGTGCCAGCAGCTTGGGGGACTTGGGCTACGAGCAGTACTTC.

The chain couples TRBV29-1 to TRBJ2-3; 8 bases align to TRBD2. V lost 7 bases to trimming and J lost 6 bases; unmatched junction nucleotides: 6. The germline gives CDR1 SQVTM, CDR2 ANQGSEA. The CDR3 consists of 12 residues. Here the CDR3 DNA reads TGCAGCGCCGGGACTAGAGCGGATACGCAGTATTTT. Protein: CSAGTRADTQYF.

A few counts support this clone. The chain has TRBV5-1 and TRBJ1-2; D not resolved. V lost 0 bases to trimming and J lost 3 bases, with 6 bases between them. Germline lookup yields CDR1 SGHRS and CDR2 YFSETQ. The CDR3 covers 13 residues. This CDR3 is CASSLANDYGYTF. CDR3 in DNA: TGCGCCAGCAGCTTGGCCAACGACTATGGCTACACCTTC.

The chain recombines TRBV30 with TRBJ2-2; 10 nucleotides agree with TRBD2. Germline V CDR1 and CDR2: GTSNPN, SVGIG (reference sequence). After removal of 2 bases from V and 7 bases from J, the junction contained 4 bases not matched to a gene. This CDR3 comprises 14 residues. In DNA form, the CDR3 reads TGTGCCTGGAGTTCAGGACTAGCGGACGGGGAGCTGTTTTTT. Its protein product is CAWSSGLADGELFF.

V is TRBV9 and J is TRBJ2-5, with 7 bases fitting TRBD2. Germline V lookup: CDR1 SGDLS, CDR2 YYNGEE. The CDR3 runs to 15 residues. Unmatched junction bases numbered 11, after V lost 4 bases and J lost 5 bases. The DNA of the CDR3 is TGTGCCAGCAGCACGGGGACTACCGGGCGGGAGACCCAGTACTTC. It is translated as CASSTGTTGRETQYF.

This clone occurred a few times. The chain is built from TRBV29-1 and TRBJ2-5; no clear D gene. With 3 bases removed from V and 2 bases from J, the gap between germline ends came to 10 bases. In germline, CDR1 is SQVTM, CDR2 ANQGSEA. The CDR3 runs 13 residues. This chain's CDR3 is CSVDAAGQETQYF. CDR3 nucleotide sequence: TGCAGCGTTGACGCGGCAGGACAAGAGACCCAGTACTTC.

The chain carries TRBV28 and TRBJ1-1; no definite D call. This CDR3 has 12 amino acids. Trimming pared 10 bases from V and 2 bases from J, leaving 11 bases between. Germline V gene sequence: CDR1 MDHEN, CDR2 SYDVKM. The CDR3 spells CATSLANTEAFF. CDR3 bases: TGTGCCACCTCCTTGGCAAACACTGAAGCTTTCTTT.

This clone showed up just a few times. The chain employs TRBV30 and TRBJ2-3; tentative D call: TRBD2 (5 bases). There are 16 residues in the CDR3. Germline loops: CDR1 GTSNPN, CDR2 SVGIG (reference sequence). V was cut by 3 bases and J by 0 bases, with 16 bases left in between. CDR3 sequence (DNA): TGTGCCTGGAGCCCCAATGGGCGGACTAGCACAGATACGCAGTATTTT. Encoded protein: CAWSPNGRTSTDTQYF.

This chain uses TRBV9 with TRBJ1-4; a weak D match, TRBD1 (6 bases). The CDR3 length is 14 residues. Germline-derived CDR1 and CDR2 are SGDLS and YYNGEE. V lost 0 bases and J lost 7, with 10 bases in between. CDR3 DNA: TGTGCCAGCAGCGTAGAGGGACACTTTGAAAAACTGTTTTTT. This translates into CASSVEGHFEKLFF. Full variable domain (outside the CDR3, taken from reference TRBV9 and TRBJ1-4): DSGVTQTPKHLITATGQRVTLRCSPRSGDLSVYWYQQSLDQGLQFLIQYYNGEERAKGNILERFSAQQFPDLHSELNLSSLELGDSALYFCASSVEGHFEKLFFGSGTQLSVL.

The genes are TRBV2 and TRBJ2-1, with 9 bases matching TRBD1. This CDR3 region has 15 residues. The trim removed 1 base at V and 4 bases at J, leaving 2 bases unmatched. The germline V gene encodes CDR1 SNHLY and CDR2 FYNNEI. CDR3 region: CASSEGQGGYNEQFF. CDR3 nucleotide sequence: TGTGCCAGCAGTGAAGGACAGGGGGGATACAATGAGCAGTTCTTC.

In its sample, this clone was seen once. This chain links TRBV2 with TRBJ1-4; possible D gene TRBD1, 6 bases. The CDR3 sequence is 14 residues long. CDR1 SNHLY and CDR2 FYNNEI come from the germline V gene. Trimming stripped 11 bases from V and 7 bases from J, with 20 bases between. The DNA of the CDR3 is TGTGCCGGGGGGGCGGAGGAGAAGGGTGAAAAACTGTTTTTT. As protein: CAGGAEEKGEKLFF.

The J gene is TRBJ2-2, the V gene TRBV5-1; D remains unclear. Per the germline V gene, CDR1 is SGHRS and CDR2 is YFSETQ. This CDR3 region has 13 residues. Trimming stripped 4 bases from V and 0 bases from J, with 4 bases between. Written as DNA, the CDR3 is TGCGCCAGCAGCCAAACGAACACCGGGGAGCTGTTTTTT. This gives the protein CASSQTNTGELFF.